This T cell receptor beta chain stems from a study of blood T cell repertoires in COVID-19. Study-level information: Acute and convalescent COVID-19 samples came from the United States, Italy and Spain. In each case, the material was cDNA or gDNA derived from T cells, B-cell-depleted T cells, or PBMCs.

The V end lost 3 bases, the J end lost 11 bases, and 20 bases lay between the germline ends. CDR3 size: 15 residues. In germline, CDR1 is MGHDK, CDR2 SYGVNS. Authors' data handling: Reference gene primers were amplified, and this amplification served to estimate nucleated cell counts. Assay used: immunoSEQ multiplex PCR; TCRdb lists only in-frame clones, some missing. From that table come the V and J calls and clone size; the DNA was used to work out D and trimming. The sample has more than 95,000 clones; about 82% are singletons. What was sequenced was peripheral blood. The sequence derives from a human donor in a cohort sampled during active COVID-19. The V call is TRBV25-1, the J call TRBJ1-5; D is uncertain. DNA of the CDR3: TGTGCCAGCAGTGACCCAGCCTACGGAGTCAAAACCCAGCATTTT. Residues: CASSDPAYGVKTQHF.